What follows is one TCR beta chain and its context. The data are from a study of blood T cell repertoires in COVID-19. About the study: The cDNA or gDNA used as material had been derived from T cells, B-cell-depleted T cells, or PBMCs.

As processed by the authors: Estimation of nucleated cell counts relied on the amplification of reference gene primers. TCRdb keeps only in-frame clones here, not all; method: immunoSEQ multiplex PCR. Clonal size and the V and J genes are those of that table, whereas D and trimming came from the DNA. The data hold some 90,000 clones, with around 85% observed a single time. The CDR3 covers 12 residues. V shed 8 bases and J 2 bases; nucleotides not matched to a gene: 2. Germline V gene sequence: CDR1 LNHDA, CDR2 SQIVND (reference sequence). This TCR was recovered from a man aged 55 to 70 with acute or convalescent COVID-19. The V and J genes are TRBV19 and TRBJ1-1, with TRBD1 matching over 7 bases. Sequenced input: peripheral blood. The CDR3: CASRTGNTEAFF. Written as DNA, the CDR3 is TGTGCCAGTCGGACAGGCAACACTGAAGCTTTCTTT.